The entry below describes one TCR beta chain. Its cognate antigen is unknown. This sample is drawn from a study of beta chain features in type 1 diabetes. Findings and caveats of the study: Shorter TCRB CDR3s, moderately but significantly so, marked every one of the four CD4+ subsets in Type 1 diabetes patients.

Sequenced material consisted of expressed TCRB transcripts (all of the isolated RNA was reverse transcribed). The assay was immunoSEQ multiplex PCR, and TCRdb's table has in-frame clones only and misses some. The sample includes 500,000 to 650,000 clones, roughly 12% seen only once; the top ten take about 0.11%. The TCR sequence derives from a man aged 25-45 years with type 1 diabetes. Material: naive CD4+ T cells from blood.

The CDR3 nucleotides are TGTGCCAGCTGGGGCGGCGGATCACCCCTCCACTTT. Translating it yields CASWGGGSPLHF. The genes are TRBV28 and TRBJ1-6; tentative D call: TRBD1 (5 bases). This CDR3 contains 12 residues. Germline V gives CDR1 MDHEN, CDR2 SYDVKM. The germline V and J ends were trimmed by 8 bases and 10 bases, with 12 bases remaining between them.